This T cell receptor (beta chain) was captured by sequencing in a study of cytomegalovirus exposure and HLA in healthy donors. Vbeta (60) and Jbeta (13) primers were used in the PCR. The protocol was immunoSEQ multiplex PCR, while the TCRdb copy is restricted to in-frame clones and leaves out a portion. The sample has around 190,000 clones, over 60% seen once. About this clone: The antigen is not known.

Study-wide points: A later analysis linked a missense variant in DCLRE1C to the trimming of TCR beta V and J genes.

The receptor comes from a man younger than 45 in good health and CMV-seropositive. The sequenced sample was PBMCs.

CDR3: CSVRVGETQYF. The CDR3 bases are TGCAGCGTTCGGGTGGGAGAGACCCAGTACTTC. This sequence joins TRBV29-1 and TRBJ2-5; no reliable D call. Germline CDR1 reads SQVTM; CDR2 reads ANQGSEA. V was clipped by 5 bases and J by 4 bases, with 8 bases between them. CDR3 length: 11 amino acids. The variable domain in full, with the rest retrieved from reference TRBV29-1 and TRBJ2-5, is SAVISQKPSRDICQRGTSLTIQCQVDSQVTMMFWYRQQPGQSLTLIATANQGSEATYESGFVIDKFPISRPNLTFSTLTVSNMSPEDSSIYLCSVRVGETQYFGPGTRLLVL.